The source of this T cell receptor beta chain is a study of shared T cell receptors in the human thymus. Germline-derived CDR1 and CDR2 are MNHNY and SVGAGI (reference sequence). The CDR3 extends over 16 amino acids. With 0 bases removed from V and 6 bases from J, the gap between germline ends came to 15 bases. Data came from immunoSEQ multiplex PCR; TCRdb stores just in-frame clones and leaves some out. The sample has 500,000 to 550,000 clones; 75% to 80% are singletons. This sample also belongs to another study, concerning human thymus T cells. This second report adds: Thymus tissue for the work was resected from patients undergoing corrective heart surgery. Thymic and blood repertoires appeared to carry a bias in their V and J gene usage.

Sequencing used thymocytes. This sequence was found in a boy in the first two years of life with a congenital heart defect. The gene calls are TRBV6-6 and TRBJ2-1; TRBD2 might be the D (6 bases). The DNA of the CDR3 is TGTGCCAGCAGTTACTCCCCCTTGTGGGGGGTCAATGAGCAGTTCTTC. Its protein is CASSYSPLWGVNEQFF.